This TCR beta chain derives from a study of T cell responses to AZD1222 COVID-19 vaccine (dated by TCRdb to the early 2020s). Describing the broader study: A total of approximately 230 trial participants underwent TCR sequencing, of whom about 200 received two doses of AZD1222 and about 25 received two doses of the MenACWY control vaccine. Trial participants were enrolled into age subgroups of 18-55, 56-69 and 70-plus years, which contained about 150, 27 and 61 TCR-sequenced participants, respectively.

According to the study, the label for this sample's time point signals: baseline before first vaccination. The treatment or condition label on this specimen signifies: meningococcal conjugate vaccine given as trial control. Samples from vaccinated people were obtained from the UK trials COV001 and COV002, which included a single-blind randomized controlled phase 2/3 trial of AZD1222 (ChAdOx1 nCoV-19) in healthy adults. Trial participant PBMC samples were collected at day 0 and day 28 after the second dose for TCRbeta chain sequencing. The cysteine opens and the phenylalanine closes a CDR3 of 15 amino acids. Just the 45-base CDR3 DNA is kept, in frame starting at base 1. Via the germline V gene (reference sequence), CDR1 is LNHNV and CDR2 YYDKDF. The germline V and J ends show losses of 8 bases and 3 bases respectively, and no gene match explains 6 bases of the junction. Broader findings and caveats from the paper: In the small 56-69-year group, the increase in depth fell short of significance, most likely because of low power. No day 14 peak-response samples were available, so repertoires were characterized only after the peak T cell response. A significant rise in spike-specific TCR breadth and depth was observed after two AZD1222 doses relative to day 0 and relative to MenACWY recipients. Most participants were white British and females outnumbered males, and the authors suggested that clonal diversity may have been underestimated. Only a handful of AZD1222 recipients were SARS-CoV-2 seropositive at baseline, limiting conclusions about previously exposed vaccinees. Reportedly, close to half of the unique spike-specific TCRs recognized epitopes lying outside the regions that are mutated in the B.1.351 and B.1.1.7 variants. The whole spike protein was spanned by vaccine-associated CD4 TCRs, and dominant responses were seen in regions 160-218 and 743-854.

The CDR3 regions of human TCRbeta chains were analyzed by immunosequencing. The authors' pipeline ran thus. Repertoire TCRs were matched against a reference library of SARS-CoV-2-specific TCRs generated with the MIRA antigen-specificity platform. Breadth was defined as the fraction of unique TCRs that were SARS-CoV-2-associated. Depth was defined as the fraction of total T cells that were SARS-CoV-2-associated. Using the MIRA data, each spike-specific TCR was assigned both to the spike region to which the TCR was reactive and to a CD4 or CD8 class. Log10-transformed breadth and depth values were compared by one-way ANOVA with Sidak's multiple comparisons tests. In TCRdb, the immuneACCESS table is reduced to in-frame sequences with V and J assigned. These tables do not hold every clone; where another copy was compared, an unresolved V gene accounts for under half, and the others remain unexplained. From that table come the V and J calls and clone size; the DNA was used to work out D and trimming. Counted in this sample were around 88,000 clones; 88% of them appeared once. The ten top clones hold 10% of the sample.

This clone has a single count. This receptor's antigen is unknown. Per-nucleotide qualities are absent, and no much larger clonotype sits a single base away. The rearranged chain carries TRBV15 and TRBJ2-3; 12 junctional bases match TRBD2. The sequencing used peripheral blood, collected on day 0 of MenACWY control vaccination. The receptor was isolated from an adult in good health. The CDR3 has the sequence CATAPGLAGTDTQYF. The base sequence is TGTGCCACCGCCCCGGGACTAGCGGGTACAGATACGCAGTATTTT. The CDR3, completed at both ends by the reference TRBV15 and TRBJ2-3 genes, gives the full variable domain DAMVIQNPRYQVTQFGKPVTLSCSQTLNHNVMYWYQQKSSQAPKLLFHYYDKDFNNEADTPDNFQSRRPNTSFCFLDIRSPGLGDTAMYLCATAPGLAGTDTQYFGPGTRLTVL.